One sample yielded the 24 T cell receptor beta chains listed below, sequenced in a study of blood T cell repertoires in COVID-19. Profiling relied on immunoSEQ multiplex PCR, and the TCRdb table lists in-frame clones only, not all of them. This table holds 250,000 to 350,000 clones, 70% to 85% found once. The sequenced material came from peripheral blood. The receptors shown here come from a human donor with COVID-19, enrolled during active disease. The donor label of this sample is uncertain.

The chain recombines TRBV19 with TRBJ2-7, with TRBD1 matching over 8 bases. CDR1 and CDR2 from the germline V gene are LNHDA and SQIVND (reference sequence). The V and J ends lost 4 bases and 2 bases, in that order; junction bases with no gene match: 4. The CDR3 extends over 14 amino acids. CDR3 region: CASSRTGSTYEQYF. CDR3 nucleotides: TGTGCCAGTAGTAGGACAGGGAGCACCTACGAGCAGTACTTC.

V gene TRBV2 combines with J gene TRBJ2-7; TRBD1 aligns across 8 bases. This CDR3 region has 12 residues. Germline V gives CDR1 SNHLY, CDR2 FYNNEI. Germline trimming cut 4 bases from V and 5 bases from J; bases unmatched to any gene: 1. The CDR3 spells CASSGTGHEQYF. The CDR3 bases are TGTGCCAGCAGTGGGACAGGGCACGAGCAGTACTTC.

This clone appeared a few times. The chain couples TRBV7-8 to TRBJ2-3; 8 nucleotides match TRBD2. There are 16 residues in the CDR3. Germline values: CDR1 SGHVS, CDR2 FQNEAQ. V lost 1 base and J lost 4; bases outside the gene matches: 7. The CDR3 bases are TGTGCCAGCAGCTTAGGCAGGCTAGCGGGCTCAGATACGCAGTATTTT. As protein: CASSLGRLAGSDTQYF. The full variable domain, with the rest looked up from reference TRBV7-8 and TRBJ2-3, is GAGVSQSPRYKVAKRGQDVALRCDPISGHVSLFWYQQALGQGPEFLTYFQNEAQLDKSGLPSDRFFAERPEGSVSTLKIQRTQQEDSAVYLCASSLGRLAGSDTQYFGPGTRLTVL.

V gene TRBV19 combines with J gene TRBJ2-1; tentative D call: TRBD2 (6 bases). Germline lookup yields CDR1 LNHDA and CDR2 SQIVND (reference sequence). The CDR3 is 15 amino acids. Trimming stripped 4 bases from V and 7 bases from J, with 17 bases between. CDR3 sequence reads: CASSTGVGRTNEQFF. CDR3 sequence (DNA): TGTGCCAGTAGTACGGGGGTCGGGCGTACTAATGAGCAGTTCTTC.

This clone came up a few times. This CDR3 is also generated by other DNA sequences in the sample. J is TRBJ2-3 and V is TRBV18; D remains ambiguous. The V gene lost 6 bases and the J gene lost 1 base, with 8 bases spanning the gap. This CDR3 has 13 residues. CDR1 is KGHSH and CDR2 is LQKENI in the germline V gene. The CDR3 coding sequence is TGTGCCAGCTCCCCGAGTGGCACAGATACGCAGTATTTT. It specifies CASSPSGTDTQYF.

The rearrangement joins TRBV28 to TRBJ2-1; 7 bases map to TRBD2. The V and J ends lost 5 bases and 7 bases, in that order; junction bases with no gene match: 14. CDR3 length: 16 amino acids. CDR1 and CDR2 from the germline V gene are MDHEN and SYDVKM. The CDR3 bases are TGTGCCAGCAGTCCCTTCTCTGGCGGGAGCGTTAATGAGCAGTTCTTC. Amino acids: CASSPFSGGSVNEQFF.

The chain combines TRBV9 with TRBJ2-3; TRBD2 matches at 11 bases. The V gene end was trimmed by 3 bases and the J gene end by 8 bases; junction bases not matched to a gene: 11. The CDR3 has 16 residues. Germline loops: CDR1 SGDLS, CDR2 YYNGEE. CDR3 bases: TGTGCCAGCAGCGCAGGACTAGCGGGTGGGAAGGGTACGCAGTATTTT. Translated: CASSAGLAGGKGTQYF. Drawing the rest from reference TRBV9 and TRBJ2-3, the complete variable domain is DSGVTQTPKHLITATGQRVTLRCSPRSGDLSVYWYQQSLDQGLQFLIQYYNGEERAKGNILERFSAQQFPDLHSELNLSSLELGDSALYFCASSAGLAGGKGTQYFGPGTRLTVL.

This clone showed up just a few times. V is TRBV9 and J is TRBJ2-3, with D maybe TRBD1 (5 bases). Germline CDR1 SGDLS, CDR2 YYNGEE. V lost 4 bases, J lost 6 bases, and 15 bases lay in between. CDR3 length: 14 residues. The CDR3: CASSTAPRVDTQYF. DNA of the CDR3: TGTGCCAGCAGCACCGCCCCCAGGGTTGATACGCAGTATTTT.

The gene calls are TRBV3-1 (or the pseudogene TRBV3-2) and TRBJ2-2, with 10 bases identical to TRBD2. CDR3 size: 14 residues. The ends lost 4 bases at V and 5 bases at J; junction bases unmatched: 1. The germline CDR1 and CDR2 sequences are LGHDT and YNNKEL (reference sequence). CDR3 nucleotides: TGTGCCAGCAGCCGTAGCGGGGGGACCGGGGAGCTGTTTTTT. It specifies CASSRSGGTGELFF.

This chain uses TRBV6-5 with TRBJ1-5, with a weak D call TRBD1 (6 bases). Germline V lookup: CDR1 MNHEY, CDR2 SVGAGI. V lost 10 bases, J lost 5 bases, and 15 bases lay in between. The CDR3 runs to 13 residues. In DNA form, the CDR3 reads TGTGCCACAGAACAGGGTATGGATCAGCCCCAGCATTTT. The encoded protein is CATEQGMDQPQHF.

The chain combines TRBV3-1 (or the pseudogene TRBV3-2) with TRBJ2-1; 11 bases line up with TRBD2. Germline assignment: CDR1 LGHDT and CDR2 YNNKEL (reference sequence). This CDR3 is built from 16 residues. V was clipped by 4 bases and J by 2 bases; unmatched bases: 4. This CDR3 reads CASSRRLAGTYNEQFF. The CDR3 region has the DNA TGTGCCAGCAGCCGCCGACTAGCGGGAACCTACAATGAGCAGTTCTTC.

The sample holds one count of this clone. The chain recombines TRBV18 with TRBJ1-1; 8 bases fit TRBD1. This CDR3 spans 17 amino acids. V lost 3 bases to trimming and J lost 5 bases; unmatched junction nucleotides: 14. CDR1 is KGHSH, CDR2 LQKENI, per germline. In DNA, the CDR3 is TGTGCCAGCTCACCGTTACAATTTCGGACAGGGAAGACTGAAGCTTTCTTT. The encoded protein is CASSPLQFRTGKTEAFF.

Note on this clone: The same CDR3 can be traced to other DNA sequences in this sample. The V gene is TRBV5-1, the J gene TRBJ2-1; 10 bases are a match to TRBD1. The CDR3 loop spans 14 amino acids. With V trimmed by 3 bases and J by 5 bases, 2 bases remained unmatched. CDR1 and CDR2 from the germline V gene are SGHRS and YFSETQ. The chain's CDR3 is CASSWGTGDNEQFF. The CDR3 nucleotides read TGCGCCAGCAGCTGGGGGACAGGGGACAATGAGCAGTTCTTC.

The V and J genes are TRBV30 and TRBJ2-1, with 9 nucleotides matching TRBD2. With 3 bases clipped from V and 9 bases from J, the junction kept 9 bases outside the gene matches. CDR1 and CDR2 from the germline V gene are GTSNPN and SVGIG (reference sequence). CDR3 length equals 14 residues. The CDR3 bases are TGTGCCTGGAGGCTAGCGGGATCCGTTGGTGAGCAGTTCTTC. Its translation is CAWRLAGSVGEQFF.

The chain uses TRBV4-1 and TRBJ2-7; 10 bases match TRBD2. J lost 2 bases, V lost 0 bases, and 10 bases had no gene match. Looked up from germline, CDR1 is MGHRA and CDR2 is YSYEKL. There are 18 residues in the CDR3. CDR3 DNA: TGCGCCAGCAGCCAAGATTGGGCTAGCGGGAGCTTGACCTACGAGCAGTACTTC. This gives the protein CASSQDWASGSLTYEQYF.

The J gene is TRBJ2-1, the V gene TRBV3-1 (or the pseudogene TRBV3-2), with TRBD2 identical over 11 bases. Germline V gives CDR1 LGHDT, CDR2 YNNKEL (reference sequence). This CDR3 spans 16 amino acids. V shed 1 base and J 6 bases; nucleotides not matched to a gene: 5. The CDR3 sequence: CASSQGTSGLLNEQFF. In DNA form, the CDR3 reads TGTGCCAGCAGCCAAGGGACTAGCGGGTTGCTCAATGAGCAGTTCTTC.

The V and J genes are TRBV11-3 and TRBJ2-1; 10 bases map to TRBD1. The V gene end was trimmed by 5 bases and the J gene end by 10 bases; junction bases not matched to a gene: 8. The CDR3 runs 14 residues. Germline assignment: CDR1 SGHNT and CDR2 YENEEA. CDR3 residues: CASSPRQGAREQFF. CDR3 sequence (DNA): TGTGCCAGCAGCCCCAGACAGGGGGCCCGAGAGCAGTTCTTC.

The chain links TRBV9 to TRBJ1-2; no definite D call. Trimming took 3 bases from V and 4 from J, leaving 4 bases between them. This CDR3 spans 11 amino acids. Germline CDR1 is SGDLS and CDR2 is YYNGEE. CDR3 sequence (DNA): TGTGCCAGCAGCGCGGTCTATGGCTACACCTTC. This sequence encodes CASSAVYGYTF.

The chain uses TRBV5-1 and TRBJ2-1; no definite D call. CDR1 and CDR2 from the germline V gene are SGHRS and YFSETQ. The V end lost 0 bases, the J end lost 4 bases, and 14 bases lay between the germline ends. This CDR3 region has 16 residues. In DNA form, the CDR3 reads TGCGCCAGCAGCTTGGCCCTCATGGCAGCGTACAATGAGCAGTTCTTC. It is translated as CASSLALMAAYNEQFF.

V gene TRBV18 combines with J gene TRBJ1-2; D not certain. CDR1 and CDR2 (germline): KGHSH, LQKENI. The CDR3 length is 13 residues. V dropped 3 bases and J dropped 2 bases, with 7 bases sitting between them. CDR3 loop: CASSPGPNYGYTF. The CDR3 nucleotides read TGTGCCAGCTCACCTGGCCCAAACTATGGCTACACCTTC.

The chain employs TRBV30 and TRBJ1-1, with TRBD1 as a possible D gene (6 bases). V was clipped by 8 bases and J by 5 bases, with 18 bases between them. Germline V gives CDR1 GTSNPN, CDR2 SVGIG (reference sequence). The CDR3 extends over 13 amino acids. CDR3 DNA: TGTGCCAGAAAGGACAGCACGAGGACTGAAGCTTTCTTT. Protein: CARKDSTRTEAFF.

The V and J genes are TRBV28 and TRBJ1-1, with TRBD1 identical over 7 bases. The junction had 11 bases not matched to a gene; V was cut back by 2 bases and J by 5 bases. The CDR3 has 16 residues. Germline CDR1 MDHEN, CDR2 SYDVKM. Here the CDR3 DNA reads TGTGCCAGCAGTTTAACAGGGGCTCCCAGAAGGACTGAAGCTTTCTTT. Its translation: CASSLTGAPRRTEAFF.

The chain recombines TRBV2 with TRBJ2-3, with D tentatively TRBD1 (5 bases). Per germline, CDR1 SNHLY and CDR2 FYNNEI. V gave up 4 bases and J gave up 3 bases, with 14 bases separating them. This CDR3 spans 15 amino acids. CDR3 in DNA: TGTGCCAGCAGTGTTGTAGCAGGGAATACAGATACGCAGTATTTT. Its protein product is CASSVVAGNTDTQYF. Complete variable domain (other parts from reference TRBV2 and TRBJ2-3): EPEVTQTPSHQVTQMGQEVILRCVPISNHLYFYWYRQILGQKVEFLVSFYNNEISEKSEIFDDQFSVERPDGSNFTLKIRSTKLEDSAMYFCASSVVAGNTDTQYFGPGTRLTVL.

The V call is TRBV19, the J call TRBJ1-2; 11 bases map to TRBD1. Per the germline V gene, CDR1 is LNHDA and CDR2 is SQIVND (reference sequence). V lost 5 bases, J lost 8 bases, and 4 bases stayed unmatched. The CDR3 is 13 residues long. This CDR3 reads CASSPGQGAGYTF. CDR3 DNA: TGTGCCAGTAGTCCTGGACAGGGGGCGGGCTACACCTTC.